The entry below gives a single T cell receptor (beta chain) sequence along with its context. This sample is drawn from a study of shared clonotypes between healthy human individuals. Sorted-subset replicate PCR reactions contained approximately 190 ng DNA, corresponding to approximately 30,000 T cell genomes. The data were produced by immunoSEQ multiplex PCR, yet TCRdb's version contains in-frame clones alone and is incomplete. The table includes under 850,000 clones, over 60% detected once. CDR1 and CDR2 (germline): MNHNS, SASEGT. V was cut by 2 bases and J by 3 bases, with 14 bases left in between. This CDR3 comprises 15 residues.

The chain carries TRBV6-1 and TRBJ2-7, with D perhaps TRBD1 (5 bases). This sequence was found in a woman in her 30s in good health. The material sequenced was memory CD4+ T cells sorted from blood. Subset noted: CD45RA-negative fraction. The CDR3 nucleotides read TGTGCCAGCAGTGAAACAACAGGTCCCATCTACGAGCAGTACTTC. Its translation: CASSETTGPIYEQYF.